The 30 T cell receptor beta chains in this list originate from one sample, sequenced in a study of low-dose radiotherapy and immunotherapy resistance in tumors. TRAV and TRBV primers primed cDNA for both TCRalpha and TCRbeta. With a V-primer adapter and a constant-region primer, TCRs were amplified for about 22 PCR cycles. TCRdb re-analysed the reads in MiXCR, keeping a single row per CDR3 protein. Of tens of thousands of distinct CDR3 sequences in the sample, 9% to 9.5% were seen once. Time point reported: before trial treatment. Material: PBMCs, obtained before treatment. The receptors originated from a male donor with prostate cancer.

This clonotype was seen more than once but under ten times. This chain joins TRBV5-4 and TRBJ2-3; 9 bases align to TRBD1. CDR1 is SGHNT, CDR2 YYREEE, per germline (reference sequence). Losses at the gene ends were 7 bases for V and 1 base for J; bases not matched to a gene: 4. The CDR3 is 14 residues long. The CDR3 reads CASSRDRGTDTQYF. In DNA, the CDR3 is TGTGCCAGCTCCCGGGACAGGGGCACAGATACGCAGTATTTT.

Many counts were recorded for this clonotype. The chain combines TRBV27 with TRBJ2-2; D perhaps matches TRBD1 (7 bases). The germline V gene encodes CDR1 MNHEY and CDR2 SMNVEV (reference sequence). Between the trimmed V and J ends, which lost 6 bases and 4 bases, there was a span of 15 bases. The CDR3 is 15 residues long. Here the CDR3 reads CASSPRQGGTGELFF. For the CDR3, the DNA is TGTGCCAGCAGCCCACGACAGGGAGGCACCGGGGAGCTGTTTTTT.

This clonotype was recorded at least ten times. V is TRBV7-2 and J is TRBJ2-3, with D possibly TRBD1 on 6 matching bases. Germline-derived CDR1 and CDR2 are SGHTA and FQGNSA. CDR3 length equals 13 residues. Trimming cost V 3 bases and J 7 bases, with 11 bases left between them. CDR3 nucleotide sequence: TGTGCCAGCAGCTTCCGACAGGACAATACGCAGTATTTT. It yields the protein CASSFRQDNTQYF.

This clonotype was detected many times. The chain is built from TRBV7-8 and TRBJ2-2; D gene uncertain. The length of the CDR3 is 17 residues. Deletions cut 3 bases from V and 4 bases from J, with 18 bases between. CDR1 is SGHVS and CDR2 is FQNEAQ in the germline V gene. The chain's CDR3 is CASSFLIARTRTGELFF. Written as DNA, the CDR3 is TGTGCCAGCAGCTTCCTCATCGCGAGAACTCGCACCGGGGAGCTGTTTTTT.

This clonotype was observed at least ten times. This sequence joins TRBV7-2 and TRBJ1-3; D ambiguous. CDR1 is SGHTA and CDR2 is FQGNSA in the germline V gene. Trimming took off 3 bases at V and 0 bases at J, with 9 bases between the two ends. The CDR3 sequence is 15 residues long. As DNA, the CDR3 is TGTGCCAGCAGCTTGTCAGGCATCTCTGGAAACACCATATATTTT. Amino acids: CASSLSGISGNTIYF.

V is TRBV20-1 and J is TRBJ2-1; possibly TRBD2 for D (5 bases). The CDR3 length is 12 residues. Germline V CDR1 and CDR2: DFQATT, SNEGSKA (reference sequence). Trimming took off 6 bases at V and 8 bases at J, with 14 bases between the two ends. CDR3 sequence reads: CSARWRWDEQFF. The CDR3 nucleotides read TGCAGTGCACGATGGAGGTGGGATGAGCAGTTCTTC.

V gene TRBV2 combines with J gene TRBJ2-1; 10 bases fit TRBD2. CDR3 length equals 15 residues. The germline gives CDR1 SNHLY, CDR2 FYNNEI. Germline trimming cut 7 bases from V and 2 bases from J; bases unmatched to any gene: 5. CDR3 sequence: CASIWLAGAYNEQFF. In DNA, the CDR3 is TGTGCCAGCATTTGGCTAGCGGGAGCCTACAATGAGCAGTTCTTC.

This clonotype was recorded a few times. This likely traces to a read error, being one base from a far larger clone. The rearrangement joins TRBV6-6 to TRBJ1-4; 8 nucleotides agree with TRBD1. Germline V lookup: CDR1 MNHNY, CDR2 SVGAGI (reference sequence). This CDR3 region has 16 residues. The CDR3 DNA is TGTACCAGCAGAGACCTGGGACAGGCCCCCGGTGAAAAACTGTTTTTT. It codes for CTSRDLGQAPGEKLFF.

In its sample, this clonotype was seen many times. CDR3 DNA: TGTGCCAGCAGTCACCGGACTAGAGAAGGGCTCGAGCAGTACTTC. This translates into CASSHRTREGLEQYF. The rearrangement joins TRBV12-3 or TRBV12-4 to TRBJ2-7; 7 nucleotides line up with TRBD2. With 5 bases clipped from V and 6 bases from J, the junction kept 13 bases outside the gene matches. The length of the CDR3 is 15 residues.

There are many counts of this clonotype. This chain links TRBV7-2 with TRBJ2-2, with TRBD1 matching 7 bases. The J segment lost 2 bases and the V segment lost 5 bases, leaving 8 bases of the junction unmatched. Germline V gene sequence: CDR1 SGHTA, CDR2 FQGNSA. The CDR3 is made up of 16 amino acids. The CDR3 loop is CASSNPGQTNTGELFF. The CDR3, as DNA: TGTGCCAGCAGCAATCCGGGACAGACTAACACCGGGGAGCTGTTTTTT.

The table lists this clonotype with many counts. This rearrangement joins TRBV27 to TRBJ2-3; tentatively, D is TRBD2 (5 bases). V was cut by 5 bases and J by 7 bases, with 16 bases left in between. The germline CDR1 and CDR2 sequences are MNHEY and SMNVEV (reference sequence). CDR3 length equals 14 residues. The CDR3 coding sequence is TGTGCCAGCAGTCCAGCCTCTAGCACGAATACGCAGTATTTT. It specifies CASSPASSTNTQYF.

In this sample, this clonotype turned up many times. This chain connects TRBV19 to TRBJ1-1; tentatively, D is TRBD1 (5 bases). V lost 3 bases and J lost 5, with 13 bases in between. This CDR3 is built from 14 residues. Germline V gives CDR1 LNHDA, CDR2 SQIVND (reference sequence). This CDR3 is CASSIRGRETEAFF. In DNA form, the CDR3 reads TGTGCCAGTAGTATTAGGGGAAGGGAAACTGAAGCTTTCTTT. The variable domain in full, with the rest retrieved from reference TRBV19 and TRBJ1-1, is DGGITQSPKYLFRKEGQNVTLSCEQNLNHDAMYWYRQDPGQGLRLIYYSQIVNDFQKGDIAEGYSVSREKKESFPLTVTSAQKNPTAFYLCASSIRGRETEAFFGQGTRLTVV.

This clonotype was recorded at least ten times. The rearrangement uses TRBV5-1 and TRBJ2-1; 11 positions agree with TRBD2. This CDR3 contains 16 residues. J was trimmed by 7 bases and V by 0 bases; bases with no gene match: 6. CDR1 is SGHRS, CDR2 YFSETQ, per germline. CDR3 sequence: CASSLVAGGHGNEQFF. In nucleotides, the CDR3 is TGCGCCAGCAGCTTGGTAGCGGGAGGGCACGGAAATGAGCAGTTCTTC.

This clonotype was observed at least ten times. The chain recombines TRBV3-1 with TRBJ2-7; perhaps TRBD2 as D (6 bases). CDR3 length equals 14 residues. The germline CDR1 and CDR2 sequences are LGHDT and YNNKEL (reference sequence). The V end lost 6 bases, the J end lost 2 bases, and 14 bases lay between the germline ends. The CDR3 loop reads CASRPGTGTYEQYF. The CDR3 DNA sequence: TGTGCCAGCAGGCCCGGGACTGGGACCTACGAGCAGTACTTC.

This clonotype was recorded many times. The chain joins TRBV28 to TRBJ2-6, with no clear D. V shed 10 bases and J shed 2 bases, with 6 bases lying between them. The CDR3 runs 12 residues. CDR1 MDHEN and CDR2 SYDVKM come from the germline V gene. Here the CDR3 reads CATKPGANVLTF. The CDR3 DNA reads TGTGCCACTAAGCCTGGGGCCAACGTCCTGACTTTC.

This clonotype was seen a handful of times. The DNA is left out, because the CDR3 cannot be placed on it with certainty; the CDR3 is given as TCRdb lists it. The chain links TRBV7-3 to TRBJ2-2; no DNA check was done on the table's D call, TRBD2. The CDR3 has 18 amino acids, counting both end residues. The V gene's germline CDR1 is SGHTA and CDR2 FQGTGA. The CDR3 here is CASSSGLAGVGTGELFFF.

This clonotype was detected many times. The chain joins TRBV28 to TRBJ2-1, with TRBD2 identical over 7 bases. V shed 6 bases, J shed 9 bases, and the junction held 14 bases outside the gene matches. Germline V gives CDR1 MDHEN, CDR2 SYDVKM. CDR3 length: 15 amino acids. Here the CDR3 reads CASSPSAGRAGEQFF. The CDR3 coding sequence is TGTGCCAGCAGCCCTTCGGCGGGGAGGGCGGGTGAGCAGTTCTTC.

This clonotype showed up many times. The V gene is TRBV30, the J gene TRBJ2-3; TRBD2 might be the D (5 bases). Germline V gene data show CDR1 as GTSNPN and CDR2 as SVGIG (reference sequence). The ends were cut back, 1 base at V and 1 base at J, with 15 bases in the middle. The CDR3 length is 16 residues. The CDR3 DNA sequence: TGTGCCTGGAGTGCCGAGGGCCCCCAGGGCACAGATACGCAGTATTTT. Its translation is CAWSAEGPQGTDTQYF.

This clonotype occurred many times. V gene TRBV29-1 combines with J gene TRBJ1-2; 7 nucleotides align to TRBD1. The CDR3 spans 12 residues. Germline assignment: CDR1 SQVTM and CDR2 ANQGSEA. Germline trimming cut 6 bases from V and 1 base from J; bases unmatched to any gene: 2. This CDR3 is CSVGDSNYGYTF. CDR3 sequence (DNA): TGCAGCGTGGGGGACAGTAACTATGGCTACACCTTC.

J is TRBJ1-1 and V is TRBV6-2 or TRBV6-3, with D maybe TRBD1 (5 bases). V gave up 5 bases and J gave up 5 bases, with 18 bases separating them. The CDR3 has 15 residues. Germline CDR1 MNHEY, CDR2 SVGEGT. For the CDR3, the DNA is TGTGCCAGCAGTGAGATCGGACCGGGGGAAACTGAAGCTTTCTTT. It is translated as CASSEIGPGETEAFF.

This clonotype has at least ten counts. The CDR3 here is CSAALSLSSGPPGELFF. The CDR3 DNA reads TGCAGTGCTGCCTTATCTTTGTCATCGGGACCCCCCGGGGAGCTGTTTTTT. The gene calls are TRBV20-1 and TRBJ2-2; D is possibly TRBD1 or TRBD2 (5 bases each). The germline CDR1 and CDR2 sequences are DFQATT and SNEGSKA (reference sequence). The CDR3 contains 17 residues. V lost 5 bases and J lost 6, with 25 bases in between.

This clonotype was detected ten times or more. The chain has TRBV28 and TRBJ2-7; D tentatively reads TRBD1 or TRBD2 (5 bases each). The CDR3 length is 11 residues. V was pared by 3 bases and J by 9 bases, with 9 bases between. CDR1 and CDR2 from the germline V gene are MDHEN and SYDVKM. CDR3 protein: CASSLGDAQYF. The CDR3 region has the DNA TGTGCCAGCAGTTTGGGGGACGCGCAGTACTTC.

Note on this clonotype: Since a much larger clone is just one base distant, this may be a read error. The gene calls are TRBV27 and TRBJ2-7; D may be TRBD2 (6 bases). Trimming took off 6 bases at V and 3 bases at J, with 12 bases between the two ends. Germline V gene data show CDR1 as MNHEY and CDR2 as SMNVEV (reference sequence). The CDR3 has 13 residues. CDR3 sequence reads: CASRRGNFYEQYF. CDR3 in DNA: TGTGCCAGCAGGCGGGGTAATTTCTACGAGCAGTACTTC.

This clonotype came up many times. This chain's CDR3 is CASSVSNYGYTF. CDR3 DNA sequence: TGTGCCAGCAGCGTGAGCAACTATGGCTACACCTTC. The V and J genes are TRBV28 and TRBJ1-2; D not resolved. Germline CDR1 MDHEN, CDR2 SYDVKM. V was clipped by 6 bases and J by 2 bases, with 7 bases between them. This CDR3 is 12 amino acids long.

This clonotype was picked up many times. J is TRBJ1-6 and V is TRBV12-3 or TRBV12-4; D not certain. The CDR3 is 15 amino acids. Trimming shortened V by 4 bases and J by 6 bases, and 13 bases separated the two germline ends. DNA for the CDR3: TGTGCCAGCAGTTCCATTGGAGGCCCTAATTCACCCCTCCACTTT. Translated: CASSSIGGPNSPLHF.

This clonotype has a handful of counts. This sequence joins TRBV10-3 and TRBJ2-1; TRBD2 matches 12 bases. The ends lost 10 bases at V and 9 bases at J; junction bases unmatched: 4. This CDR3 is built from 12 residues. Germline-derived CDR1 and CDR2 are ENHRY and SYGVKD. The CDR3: CATRLAGVEQFF. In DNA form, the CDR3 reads TGTGCCACCCGACTAGCGGGAGTTGAGCAGTTCTTC.

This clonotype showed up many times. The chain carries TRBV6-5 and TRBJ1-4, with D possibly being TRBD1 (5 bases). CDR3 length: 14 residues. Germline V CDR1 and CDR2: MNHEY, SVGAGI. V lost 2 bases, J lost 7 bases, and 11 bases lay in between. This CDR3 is CASSYGGAGEKLFF. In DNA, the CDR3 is TGTGCCAGCAGTTACGGCGGGGCGGGTGAAAAACTGTTTTTT.

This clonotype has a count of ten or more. The CDR3 loop is CASSLGGTGLAEQFF. The CDR3 DNA reads TGTGCCAGCAGCTTAGGAGGGACAGGGCTGGCTGAGCAGTTCTTC. This chain uses TRBV7-8 with TRBJ2-1, with TRBD1 identical over 9 bases. J lost 9 bases, V lost 1 base, and 7 bases had no gene match. Germline CDR1 and CDR2: SGHVS and FQNEAQ. The CDR3 is made up of 15 amino acids.

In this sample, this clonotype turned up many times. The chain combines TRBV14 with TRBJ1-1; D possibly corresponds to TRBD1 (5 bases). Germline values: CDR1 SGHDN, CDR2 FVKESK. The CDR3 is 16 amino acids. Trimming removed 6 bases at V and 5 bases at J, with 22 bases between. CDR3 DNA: TGTGCCAGCAGTCCTCTCTCGGGGGAAGGAAGGACTGAAGCTTTCTTT. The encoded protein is CASSPLSGEGRTEAFF.

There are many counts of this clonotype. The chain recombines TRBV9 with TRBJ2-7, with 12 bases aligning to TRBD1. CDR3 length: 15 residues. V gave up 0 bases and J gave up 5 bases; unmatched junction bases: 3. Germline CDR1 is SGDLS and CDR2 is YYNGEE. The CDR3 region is CASSVAGQGADEQYF. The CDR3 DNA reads TGTGCCAGCAGCGTAGCGGGACAGGGGGCAGACGAGCAGTACTTC.